Following are 2 T cell receptor beta chains from one sample sequenced in a study of post-analysis software for immune sequencing data. Study-wide results and limits: Included in a set of roughly 5 TRBV segments more frequent in patients than controls were TRBV5-6, TRBV5-1 and TRBV20-1.

TCR beta cDNA libraries had unique molecular identifiers. TCRdb reprocessed the PCR reads with MiXCR, giving one entry per CDR3 protein. The table includes about 540,000 distinct CDR3 sequences, about a third detected once. These TCRs are of unknown antigen specificity. Sequencing input: blood. These receptors were collected from a girl under 18 with multiple sclerosis.

This rearrangement joins TRBV29-1 to TRBJ2-7, with TRBD1 identical over 11 bases. Trimming at V came to 7 bases and at J to 0 bases, leaving 11 bases not matched to a gene. Germline V gene lookup returns CDR1 SQVTM and CDR2 ANQGSEA. The CDR3 contains 16 residues. This CDR3 reads CSAQVPGQGGSYEQYF. The CDR3 DNA reads as TGCAGCGCCCAAGTCCCGGGACAGGGGGGCTCCTACGAGCAGTACTTC.

This rearrangement joins TRBV4-1 to TRBJ2-2, with D uncertain. CDR3 length: 13 amino acids. CDR1 and CDR2 (germline): MGHRA, YSYEKL. V was shortened by 4 bases and J by 8 bases, with 11 bases between the two germline ends. In DNA form, the CDR3 reads TGCGCCAGCAGCCTAGACCGTTTAGGGGAGCTGTTTTTT. Translation gives CASSLDRLGELFF.